This T cell receptor (beta chain) is drawn from a study of CD8+ T cells in alopecia areata. cDNA prepared by RNA extraction and subsequent reverse transcription served as the template for sequencing. Profiled with immunoSEQ multiplex PCR; TCRdb holds only in-frame clones, not every one. This sample has some 130,000 clones, with 50% to 65% found just once. Treatment noted: oral pan-JAK inhibitor, 5-10 mg twice daily. This clone was counted only a few times. What it binds is unknown. Study-wide results and limits: It was lesional scalp, especially alopecia totalis/universalis, that showed higher clonality than normal scalp.

CDR1 and CDR2 from the germline V gene are SQVTM and ANQGSEA. V lost 3 bases to trimming and J lost 0 bases, with 12 bases between them. This CDR3 is built from 14 residues. The sample in question was CD8+ T cells sorted from blood, obtained at week 4, from a patient treated with tofacitinib. The chain employs TRBV29-1 and TRBJ2-7, with D possibly TRBD1 on 7 matching bases. This TCR was sampled from a human donor with alopecia areata. CDR3 bases: TGCAGCGTTGAGCGGGACAGCAGCTCCTACGAGCAGTACTTC. Protein: CSVERDSSSYEQYF.